One sample yielded the 26 T cell receptor beta chains listed below, sequenced in a study of neurological immune-mediated disorders. Each CDR3 protein is one row after TCRdb ran MiXCR on the 5' RACE reads. Among around 21,000 distinct CDR3 sequences listed, 6.5% to 9% were seen once. Sequenced input: CD8+ T cells from blood. Every receptor here comes from a woman aged 25 to 39 with HTLV-1-associated myelopathy (HAM/TSP).

This clonotype has ten or more counts. The CDR3 reads CASSQVGHLRTEAFF. The CDR3, as DNA: TGCGCCAGCAGCCAAGTGGGACACTTAAGGACTGAAGCTTTCTTT. This chain uses TRBV4-1 with TRBJ1-1; D might be TRBD1 (6 bases). V lost 1 base and J 5 bases, leaving 14 bases between the germline ends. The CDR3 runs 15 residues. CDR1 MGHRA and CDR2 YSYEKL come from the germline V gene.

This clonotype has at least ten counts. The CDR3 nucleotides read TGTGCCAGCAGCCAAGACAGTAGCTCTGGAAACACCATATATTTT. Encoded protein: CASSQDSSSGNTIYF. The J gene is TRBJ1-3, the V gene TRBV7-2; a possible D gene is TRBD1 (5 bases). CDR1 is SGHTA and CDR2 is FQGNSA in the germline V gene. The CDR3 is 15 amino acids. V was trimmed by 5 bases and J by 0 bases, leaving 11 bases between them.

This clonotype was found many times. The rearrangement uses TRBV7-2 and TRBJ1-1; no clear D gene. With 5 bases removed from V and 1 base from J, the gap between germline ends came to 17 bases. The CDR3 is 16 amino acids. Per germline, CDR1 SGHTA and CDR2 FQGNSA. The CDR3 nucleotides are TGTGCCAGCAGCCCAGGCAGGAATTCGAGGAACACTGAAGCTTTCTTT. Amino acids: CASSPGRNSRNTEAFF.

This clonotype was picked up many times. The DNA for the CDR3 is TGTGCCAGCAGTTACCGGGGGGGCTTGAATGAGCAGTTCTTC. Encoded protein: CASSYRGGLNEQFF. The rearrangement links TRBV6-5 to TRBJ2-1, with TRBD2 matching 8 bases. Germline assignment: CDR1 MNHEY and CDR2 SVGAGI. After removal of 2 bases from V and 7 bases from J, the junction contained 4 bases not matched to a gene. The CDR3 has 14 residues.

Ten or more counts support this clonotype. The rearrangement links TRBV7-9 to TRBJ1-2, with D possibly being TRBD1 (6 bases). The CDR3 consists of 14 residues. Germline assignment: CDR1 SEHNR and CDR2 FQNEAQ (reference sequence). Trimming left V 3 bases short and J 4 bases short, with 12 bases between. CDR3 region: CASSFEGVGYGYTF. The CDR3 DNA sequence: TGTGCCAGCAGCTTTGAGGGGGTTGGCTATGGCTACACCTTC.

This clonotype was picked up many times. The genes are TRBV6-4 and TRBJ2-3; D unresolved. CDR1 MRHNA and CDR2 SNTAGT come from the germline V gene. CDR3 size: 15 residues. The V end lost 0 bases, the J end lost 1 base, and 8 bases lay between the germline ends. The CDR3 sequence: CASSDSSDGTDTQYF. The CDR3 DNA is TGTGCCAGCAGTGACTCGTCGGATGGCACAGATACGCAGTATTTT.

This clonotype was counted many times. The chain recombines TRBV20-1 with TRBJ2-1; tentatively, D is TRBD1 (5 bases). CDR3 length: 16 residues. V lost 0 bases to trimming and J lost 7 bases, with 19 bases between them. Looked up from germline, CDR1 is DFQATT and CDR2 is SNEGSKA (reference sequence). CDR3 loop: CSARDHLPTDPNEQFF. The CDR3 region has the DNA TGCAGTGCTAGAGACCACCTCCCGACAGACCCAAATGAGCAGTTCTTC.

This clonotype was picked up many times. The rearrangement joins TRBV7-9 to TRBJ2-7; D uncertain. This CDR3 spans 17 amino acids. Germline values: CDR1 SEHNR, CDR2 FQNEAQ (reference sequence). Trimming shortened V by 3 bases and J by 0 bases, and 18 bases separated the two germline ends. The CDR3 DNA reads as TGTGCCAGCAGCTTTCCCTCAGGCGCCTCGAGCTCCTACGAGCAGTACTTC. This gives the protein CASSFPSGASSSYEQYF.

This clonotype was counted many times. The rearrangement links TRBV4-1 to TRBJ2-3; D gene unclear. The CDR3 sequence is 18 residues long. V lost 0 bases, J lost 1 base, and 17 bases lay in between. Germline V gene sequence: CDR1 MGHRA, CDR2 YSYEKL. CDR3 coding DNA: TGCGCCAGCAGCCAAGACCCGTGGTCCGGAGTTCGCACAGATACGCAGTATTTT. Its protein product is CASSQDPWSGVRTDTQYF.

This clonotype was observed a few times. The chain joins TRBV7-9 to TRBJ2-3; D possibly uses TRBD1 or TRBD2 (7 bases each). V lost 1 base and J lost 5, with 22 bases in between. Per the germline V gene, CDR1 is SEHNR and CDR2 is FQNEAQ (reference sequence). This CDR3 is built from 18 residues. This chain's CDR3 is CASSLVGRAGGVKDTQYF. DNA of the CDR3: TGTGCCAGCAGCTTAGTTGGTCGGGCAGGGGGGGTGAAAGATACGCAGTATTTT.

At least ten counts were recorded for this clonotype. This chain links TRBV28 with TRBJ2-1, with 10 bases matching TRBD2. V dropped 3 bases and J dropped 4; count of bases not matched to a gene: 9. Germline assignment: CDR1 MDHEN and CDR2 SYDVKM. CDR3 length equals 17 residues. The CDR3 nucleotides read TGTGCCAGCAGTTTCTTTCGGAGCGGGGGGGTTTACAATGAGCAGTTCTTC. Translation: CASSFFRSGGVYNEQFF.

This clonotype has at least ten counts. The chain links TRBV19 to TRBJ2-5, with unresolved D. V was pared by 5 bases and J by 2 bases, with 15 bases between. The CDR3 spans 15 residues. Germline loops: CDR1 LNHDA, CDR2 SQIVND (reference sequence). CDR3 DNA sequence: TGTGCCAGTAGTGCCGCCGACCAGCCACAAGAGACCCAGTACTTC. Translating it yields CASSAADQPQETQYF.

This clonotype was observed at least ten times. The chain combines TRBV2 with TRBJ1-6; TRBD1 might be the D (6 bases). This CDR3 region has 15 residues. CDR1 SNHLY and CDR2 FYNNEI come from the germline V gene. V lost 8 bases and J 0 bases, leaving 11 bases between the germline ends. The CDR3 spells CASERTASYNSPLHF. In DNA form, the CDR3 reads TGTGCCAGCGAACGGACAGCCTCCTATAATTCACCCCTCCACTTT.

There are many counts of this clonotype. The V call is TRBV10-2, the J call TRBJ2-3; 8 bases align to TRBD1. J lost 14 bases, V lost 6 bases, and 13 bases had no gene match. This CDR3 comprises 13 residues. CDR1 and CDR2 (germline): WSHSY, SAAADI. The CDR3 here is CASSQEAGGAPYF. As DNA, the CDR3 is TGCGCCAGCAGCCAGGAGGCAGGGGGCGCACCGTATTTT.

Many counts were recorded for this clonotype. The chain links TRBV7-9 to TRBJ1-4; 7 bases fit TRBD1. This CDR3 comprises 16 residues. The germline gives CDR1 SEHNR, CDR2 FQNEAQ (reference sequence). J was trimmed by 10 bases and V by 4 bases; bases with no gene match: 15. The CDR3 DNA reads as TGTGCCAGCAGCTCGCGAGAGGGGGCGTTTAGCGTAAAACTGTTTTTT. It is translated as CASSSREGAFSVKLFF.

The table lists this clonotype with many counts. V is TRBV7-9 and J is TRBJ2-2; D possibly corresponds to TRBD2 (6 bases). The germline gives CDR1 SEHNR, CDR2 FQNEAQ (reference sequence). The CDR3 has 17 residues. The ends were cut back, 4 bases at V and 6 bases at J, with 21 bases in the middle. Written as DNA, the CDR3 is TGTGCCAGCAGCTCTACGGGGAGGAAAGTCAAGGCCGGGGAGCTGTTTTTT. This sequence encodes CASSSTGRKVKAGELFF. The full variable domain, rest sourced from reference TRBV7-9 and TRBJ2-2, is DTGVSQNPRHKITKRGQNVTFRCDPISEHNRLYWYRQTLGQGPEFLTYFQNEAQLEKSRLLSDRFSAERPKGSFSTLEIQRTEQGDSAMYLCASSSTGRKVKAGELFFGEGSRLTVL.

This clonotype showed up many times. The chain recombines TRBV5-1 with TRBJ1-2; no clear D. The CDR3 extends over 15 amino acids. V dropped 0 bases and J dropped 1 base, with 10 bases sitting between them. Germline V gene sequence: CDR1 SGHRS, CDR2 YFSETQ. The CDR3 region is CASSLVGSVNYGYTF. CDR3 bases: TGCGCCAGCAGCTTGGTCGGCAGTGTTAACTATGGCTACACCTTC.

This clonotype is categorized as medium-sized. The chain uses TRBV6-6 and TRBJ2-7; D gene unclear. This CDR3 region has 12 residues. Germline loops: CDR1 MNHNY, CDR2 SVGAGI (reference sequence). V lost 2 bases to trimming and J lost 3 bases, with 5 bases between them. Written as DNA, the CDR3 is TGTGCCAGCAGTTACGACCTCTACGAGCAGTACTTC. This encodes CASSYDLYEQYF.

This clonotype has ten or more counts. The junction departs from germline at one end; a sequencing error may be responsible. V usage is TRBV3-1 and J usage is TRBJ1-2, with D uncertain. CDR1 and CDR2 (germline): LGHDT, YNNKEL (reference sequence). This CDR3 has 13 amino acids. The CDR3 region is CASSQDPSGETRF. CDR3 DNA sequence: TGTGCCAGCAGCCAAGACCCTAGTGGGGAGACCCGCTTC.

This clonotype has a count of ten or more. The chain carries TRBV10-3 and TRBJ1-1; the D gene is possibly TRBD1 (5 bases). Germline lookup yields CDR1 ENHRY and CDR2 SYGVKD. This CDR3 is built from 16 residues. V lost 5 bases, J lost 1 base, and 17 bases lay in between. The CDR3 DNA follows: TGTGCCATCAGTCGACAGACGAAACCTCCGAACACTGAAGCTTTCTTT. The encoded protein is CAISRQTKPPNTEAFF.

About this clonotype: Sequence at one end of the junction differs from germline and may be a read error. The V gene is TRBV29-1, the J gene TRBJ2-7, with 8 nucleotides matching TRBD1. The CDR3 totals 13 residues. Germline CDR1 and CDR2: SQVTM and ANQGSEA. The DNA of the CDR3 is TGCAGCATTGAGCAGGGGGCAACCTACAAGCAGTACTTC. This sequence encodes CSIEQGATYKQYF.

The table lists this clonotype with many counts. V is TRBV20-1 and J is TRBJ2-1; 14 bases fit TRBD2. V gave up 2 bases and J gave up 8 bases; unmatched junction bases: 8. This CDR3 has 16 amino acids. Germline V gives CDR1 DFQATT, CDR2 SNEGSKA (reference sequence). CDR3 nucleotides: TGCAGTGCTAGAAATTTGGGGGGACTAGCGGGAGATGAGCAGTTCTTC. The encoded protein is CSARNLGGLAGDEQFF.

The table lists this clonotype with many counts. The chain carries TRBV3-1 and TRBJ2-1; 13 bases are a match to TRBD2. The V gene end was trimmed by 0 bases and the J gene end by 7 bases; junction bases not matched to a gene: 3. Looked up from germline, CDR1 is LGHDT and CDR2 is YNNKEL (reference sequence). The CDR3 runs 16 residues. CDR3 sequence (DNA): TGTGCCAGCAGCCAAGATCAACTAGCGGGGGGGAATGAGCAGTTCTTC. This codes for CASSQDQLAGGNEQFF.

This clonotype has ten or more counts. The chain joins TRBV14 to TRBJ2-1, with 11 bases lining up with TRBD1. Per germline, CDR1 SGHDN and CDR2 FVKESK. This CDR3 comprises 16 residues. V trimming: 3 bases; J trimming: 5 bases; junction bases outside the gene matches: 6. This chain's CDR3 is CASSQIPGQGDNEQFF. The CDR3, as DNA: TGTGCCAGCAGCCAGATACCGGGACAGGGGGACAATGAGCAGTTCTTC.

The table lists this clonotype with many counts. J is TRBJ2-3 and V is TRBV13; D is uncertain. The V end was cut by 5 bases, the J end by 6 bases, with 12 bases between. The germline V gene encodes CDR1 PRHDT and CDR2 FYEKMQ (reference sequence). CDR3 length equals 13 residues. CDR3 amino acids: CASSLKIQDTQYF. CDR3 sequence (DNA): TGTGCCAGCAGCCTTAAAATACAGGATACGCAGTATTTT.

Turning to this clonotype: A much larger clone differs by one base, so this may be a read error. This rearrangement joins TRBV12-3 or TRBV12-4 to TRBJ1-1; D is ambiguous. CDR3 length: 15 residues. The V end lost 1 base, the J end lost 1 base, and 10 bases lay between the germline ends. The CDR3 spells CASSLVFSTNTEAFF. The CDR3 DNA reads TGTGCCAGCAGTTTAGTATTTTCAACGAACACTGAAGCTTTCTTT.